This is a list of T cell receptor beta chains from one sample in a study of T cell repertoires in cytomegalovirus infection. Their recognized antigens are unknown. TCRdb ran MiXCR on the reads and lists one entry per CDR3 protein. The repertoire holds about 900,000 distinct CDR3 sequences, 25% to 40% seen once, with 13% in the top ten. Sequenced material: cultured CD8+ T cells from PBMCs, taken from culture after CMV antigen stimulation. Source of these receptors: a human donor in good health (CMV status not recorded). Some clones in this sample may be carry-over from other donors' samples. The CDR3 runs from the conserved cysteine through the conserved F or W. A D gene is named only where the DNA matches it firmly. The size entry is marked missing in some rows and otherwise reads once, few, many or a size class.

CDR3nt: TGTGCCAGCAGCTCCCCTGGAGTGCCTGCGAACACCGGGGAGCTGTTTTTT
CDR3aa: CASSSPGVPANTGELFF
d_gene: NA
j_gene: TRBJ2-2
abundance: NA
v_gene: TRBV7-9

CDR3nt: TGTGCCAGCAGCTTTTCCGGGACACGCTACGAGCAGTACTTC
CDR3aa: CASSFSGTRYEQYF
d_gene: NA
j_gene: TRBJ2-7
abundance: NA
v_gene: TRBV7-9

CDR3nt: TGCGCCAGCAGCCAAGAGGACAGTTTCTATGGCTACACCTTC
CDR3aa: CASSQEDSFYGYTF
d_gene: NA
j_gene: TRBJ1-2
abundance: NA
v_gene: TRBV4-1

CDR3nt: TGTGCCAGCAGCCCAGTGCAGGGGAGCACAGATACGCAGTATTTT
CDR3aa: CASSPVQGSTDTQYF
d_gene: NA
j_gene: TRBJ2-3
abundance: few
v_gene: TRBV11-1

CDR3nt: TGTGCCAGCAGCTTAGTCTCCTCTAGCGGGGTTTACAATGAGCAGTTCTTC
CDR3aa: CASSLVSSSGVYNEQFF
d_gene: TRBD2
j_gene: TRBJ2-1
abundance: NA
v_gene: TRBV7-2

CDR3nt: TGTGCCAGCTTTATCTACCCGACAGGGGGCTTAGACTATGGCTACACCTTC
CDR3aa: CASFIYPTGGLDYGYTF
d_gene: TRBD1
j_gene: TRBJ1-2
abundance: NA
v_gene: TRBV6-5

CDR3nt: TGTGCCAGCAGCTTACGCGGGGGGACCTACGAGCAGTACTTC
CDR3aa: CASSLRGGTYEQYF
d_gene: TRBD2
j_gene: TRBJ2-7
abundance: few
v_gene: TRBV7-9

CDR3nt: TGTGCCAGCAAAGCGGGACAGGGAAACACTGAAGCTTTCTTT
CDR3aa: CASKAGQGNTEAFF
d_gene: TRBD1
j_gene: TRBJ1-1
abundance: NA
v_gene: TRBV27

CDR3nt: TGTGCCAGCAGTTTAGCGGGGGTCTACGAGCGGTACTTC
CDR3aa: CASSLAGVYERYF
d_gene: TRBD2
j_gene: TRBJ2-7
abundance: NA
v_gene: TRBV27

CDR3nt: TGTGCCAGTTCTTCCCTACTAGCGGGGAACACAGATACGCAGTATTTT
CDR3aa: CASSSLLAGNTDTQYF
d_gene: TRBD2
j_gene: TRBJ2-3
abundance: NA
v_gene: TRBV6-6

CDR3nt: TGTGCCAGCAGTGATCAAAGCACTGAAGCTTTCTTT
CDR3aa: CASSDQSTEAFF
d_gene: NA
j_gene: TRBJ1-1
abundance: few
v_gene: TRBV2

CDR3nt: TGTGCCAGCTCACCGCGGCCGGGACAGGGGGCGAGGGACACTGAAGCTTTCTTT
CDR3aa: CASSPRPGQGARDTEAFF
d_gene: TRBD1
j_gene: TRBJ1-1
abundance: NA
v_gene: TRBV18

CDR3nt: TGCAGTGCTAGAGATCGGACGGGAGCCTACGAGCAGTACTTC
CDR3aa: CSARDRTGAYEQYF
d_gene: NA
j_gene: TRBJ2-7
abundance: NA
v_gene: TRBV20-1

CDR3nt: TGTGCCAGCAGTTTACAGGCGTACATGAACACTGAAGCTTTCTTT
CDR3aa: CASSLQAYMNTEAFF
d_gene: NA
j_gene: TRBJ1-1
abundance: NA
v_gene: TRBV12-3/TRBV12-4

CDR3nt: TGTGCCAGCAGCGTACCCCAGACAAAAAGTTCGCCACCCTCACATGATGAGCAGTTCTTC
CDR3aa: CASSVPQTKSSPPSHDEQFF
d_gene: NA
j_gene: TRBJ2-1
abundance: NA
v_gene: TRBV7-9

CDR3nt: TGTGCCAGCAGCTTTAGAGATACGAGGCCAGATACGCAGTATTTT
CDR3aa: CASSFRDTRPDTQYF
d_gene: NA
j_gene: TRBJ2-3
abundance: few
v_gene: TRBV7-3

CDR3nt: TGTGCCAGCAGTACCTCCCTAGTAAGTCCCCCACATGAGCAGTTCTTC
CDR3aa: CASSTSLVSPPHEQFF
d_gene: NA
j_gene: TRBJ2-1
abundance: few
v_gene: TRBV28

CDR3nt: TGTGCCAGCAGCTTAACGACAGGGATGGGAAACACCATATATTTT
CDR3aa: CASSLTTGMGNTIYF
d_gene: TRBD1
j_gene: TRBJ1-3
abundance: NA
v_gene: TRBV11-2

CDR3nt: TGTGCCAGCAGCAGGGGGGGGGGACTTTACAATGAGCAGTTCTTC
CDR3aa: CASSRGGGLYNEQFF
d_gene: NA
j_gene: TRBJ2-1
abundance: NA
v_gene: TRBV9

CDR3nt: TGTGCCAGCAGCTTAATACAGTCCGGGGAGCTGTTTTTT
CDR3aa: CASSLIQSGELFF
d_gene: NA
j_gene: TRBJ2-2
abundance: NA
v_gene: TRBV5-6

CDR3nt: TGCGCCAGCAGCTTAGGACAGAGAGAGTACTTC
CDR3aa: CASSLGQREYF
d_gene: NA
j_gene: TRBJ2-5
abundance: few
v_gene: TRBV5-1

CDR3nt: TGTGCCAGCAGCCCCGGACAGATGGGGGTTTATAATTCACCCCTCCACTTT
CDR3aa: CASSPGQMGVYNSPLHF
d_gene: NA
j_gene: TRBJ1-6
abundance: many
v_gene: TRBV7-2